This T cell receptor (beta chain) was documented in a study of cytomegalovirus exposure and HLA in healthy donors. Study findings and constraints: Rarity held for most TCR sequences, but there were some public TCRs that occurred in many donors.

TCRdb keeps only in-frame clones here, not all; method: immunoSEQ multiplex PCR. The sample lists 120,000 or so clones; over 75% were seen once. The CDR3 covers 18 residues. The germline CDR1 and CDR2 sequences are SEHNR and FQNEAQ (reference sequence). V was pared by 5 bases and J by 2 bases, with 17 bases of the junction left unmatched. About this clone itself: Its antigen is as yet unknown.

The sequence was obtained from a woman aged 25 to 39 in good health and CMV-seronegative. The chain links TRBV7-9 to TRBJ2-7; 8 bases agree with TRBD1. Sequenced sample: PBMCs. This chain's CDR3 is CASSPQLGQGGQTYEQYF. For the CDR3, the DNA is TGTGCCAGCAGCCCGCAGCTTGGACAGGGTGGACAGACCTACGAGCAGTACTTC.